One sample yielded the 32 T cell receptor beta chains listed below, sequenced in a study of brain metastases from non-small cell lung cancer (dated by TCRdb to the late 2010s). Libraries were prepared through the immunoSEQ multiplex PCR assay. What TCRdb holds here is the immuneACCESS table cut down to in-frame rearrangements. Part of the clones is not present; checked against another copy, under half of the missing clones reflect an unresolved V gene, and the others are unexplained. Counted in this sample were some 4,200 clones; 90% of them appeared once. The ten largest clones capture approximately 3.3% of the sample. Sequencing was carried out using primary lung tumor tissue. What the cell subset or site label conveys for this sample: primary lung tumor paired with brain metastasis. All receptors come from a donor at least 40 years old with non-small cell lung cancer.

V usage is TRBV7-2 and J usage is TRBJ1-1; D gene uncertain. V was pared by 2 bases and J by 6 bases, with 10 bases between. The germline V gene has CDR1 SGHTA and CDR2 FQGNSA. The CDR3 spans 13 residues. This CDR3 is CASSLYTWAEAFF. CDR3 nucleotide sequence: TGTGCCAGCAGCTTATATACGTGGGCTGAAGCTTTCTTT.

V usage is TRBV5-5 and J usage is TRBJ2-6, with D perhaps being TRBD1 or TRBD2 (5 bases each). CDR3 length: 15 amino acids. Trimming removed 4 bases at V and 4 bases at J, with 12 bases between. Germline CDR1 reads SGHKS; CDR2 reads YYEKEE (reference sequence). The CDR3 nucleotides read TGTGCCAGCAGCCTAAGGGGACCCGGGGCCAACGTCCTGACTTTC. Protein: CASSLRGPGANVLTF. The full variable domain, with the rest looked up from reference TRBV5-5 and TRBJ2-6, is DAGVTQSPTHLIKTRGQQVTLRCSPISGHKSVSWYQQVLGQGPQFIFQYYEKEERGRGNFPDRFSARQFPNYSSELNVNALLLGDSALYLCASSLRGPGANVLTFGAGSRLTVL.

The rearrangement joins TRBV18 to TRBJ1-3; D is unclear. Trimming removed 2 bases at V and 0 bases at J, with 11 bases between. Germline values: CDR1 KGHSH, CDR2 LQKENI. This CDR3 is 16 amino acids long. This CDR3 is CASSPGPRHSGNTIYF. Written as DNA, the CDR3 is TGTGCCAGCTCACCAGGGCCCAGGCACTCTGGAAACACCATATATTTT.

This chain joins TRBV5-4 and TRBJ2-5; 8 bases are a match to TRBD2. The CDR3 contains 16 residues. J gave up 4 bases and V 4 bases, and 12 bases lay outside the gene matches. Per the germline V gene, CDR1 is SGHNT and CDR2 is YYREEE (reference sequence). DNA of the CDR3: TGTGCCAGCAGCCCCGGGATAGCGGGAATAGGAGAGACCCAGTACTTC. It translates to CASSPGIAGIGETQYF.

In its sample, this clone was seen a few times. The chain links TRBV7-8 to TRBJ2-5; 12 bases fit TRBD2. Germline CDR1 reads SGHVS; CDR2 reads FQNEAQ. The CDR3 spans 16 residues. V gave up 4 bases and J gave up 4 bases; unmatched junction bases: 7. CDR3 bases: TGTGCCAGCAGCTGGCGACTAGCGGGAGCTAGAGAGACCCAGTACTTC. This gives the protein CASSWRLAGARETQYF.

V is TRBV27 and J is TRBJ2-7; tentative D call: TRBD1 (6 bases). Per germline, CDR1 MNHEY and CDR2 SMNVEV (reference sequence). The V and J ends lost 5 bases and 3 bases respectively, with 14 bases between them. This CDR3 has 14 amino acids. CDR3 loop: CASSPTGSLYEQYF. The CDR3, as DNA: TGTGCCAGCAGTCCTACAGGGTCCCTCTACGAGCAGTACTTC.

This clone was picked up a small number of times. Other nucleotide sequences from this sample produce the same CDR3. The chain combines TRBV7-3 with TRBJ2-6; 7 positions match TRBD2. CDR3 length: 16 amino acids. The germline V gene has CDR1 SGHTA and CDR2 FQGTGA. The trim removed 2 bases at V and 2 bases at J, leaving 3 bases unmatched. As DNA, the CDR3 is TGTGCCAGCAGCTTATCGGGGGGAGCTGGGGCCAACGTCCTGACTTTC. Amino acid sequence: CASSLSGGAGANVLTF.

The rearrangement joins TRBV4-1 to TRBJ2-5, with 9 bases identical to TRBD2. After removal of 5 bases from V and 4 bases from J, the junction contained 11 bases not matched to a gene. Per the germline V gene, CDR1 is MGHRA and CDR2 is YSYEKL. The CDR3 is made up of 16 amino acids. CDR3 DNA: TGCGCCAGCAGCAGCGAACGCGGGGGGGAAAGAGAGACCCAGTACTTC. This encodes CASSSERGGERETQYF.

The V call is TRBV10-3, the J call TRBJ2-7; perhaps TRBD2 as D (6 bases). Trimming removed 5 bases from V and 0 bases from J, with 17 bases in between. The CDR3 runs to 16 residues. Germline CDR1 is ENHRY and CDR2 is SYGVKD. The CDR3 bases are TGTGCCATCAGTAACCGGGACTTTCAGAGCTCCTACGAGCAGTACTTC. Its protein product is CAISNRDFQSSYEQYF.

V gene TRBV27 combines with J gene TRBJ1-1; D unclear. V lost 4 bases and J lost 1, with 10 bases in between. Germline V lookup: CDR1 MNHEY, CDR2 SMNVEV (reference sequence). The CDR3 length is 14 residues. The CDR3 region has the DNA TGTGCCAGCAGTTGGGAGGGAACGAACACTGAAGCTTTCTTT. This gives the protein CASSWEGTNTEAFF.

This clone was counted a single time. The chain is built from TRBV6-1 and TRBJ1-5; D ambiguous. This CDR3 has 13 residues. Germline assignment: CDR1 MNHNS and CDR2 SASEGT. V lost 2 bases to trimming and J lost 5 bases, with 7 bases between them. Here the CDR3 reads CASSESFDQPQHF. The CDR3 nucleotides read TGTGCCAGCAGTGAATCATTCGATCAGCCCCAGCATTTT.

The chain employs TRBV7-9 and TRBJ1-4; D may be TRBD1 (6 bases). This CDR3 has 15 residues. V was cut by 5 bases and J by 4 bases, with 14 bases left in between. CDR1 and CDR2 from the germline V gene are SEHNR and FQNEAQ (reference sequence). CDR3 sequence: CASSLKDRNNEKLFF. The CDR3 DNA sequence: TGTGCCAGCAGCCTGAAGGACAGAAATAATGAAAAACTGTTTTTT.

The CDR3 DNA reads as TGTGCCAGCAGCCTACAGAGGAACACTGAAGCTTTCTTT. It encodes CASSLQRNTEAFF. The chain joins TRBV14 to TRBJ1-1, with D hard to call. CDR3 size: 13 residues. V was pared by 4 bases and J by 1 base, with 7 bases between. Germline V gene data show CDR1 as SGHDN and CDR2 as FVKESK.

J is TRBJ2-7 and V is TRBV5-6; D remains ambiguous. Per germline, CDR1 SGHDT and CDR2 YYEEEE. Trimming removed 2 bases from V and 2 bases from J, with 8 bases in between. The CDR3 is made up of 13 amino acids. The CDR3 protein is CASSFAGTYEQYF. The DNA of the CDR3 is TGTGCCAGCAGCTTTGCTGGAACCTACGAGCAGTACTTC.

The rearrangement joins TRBV12-5 to TRBJ1-1, with unresolved D. The V end was cut by 3 bases, the J end by 1 base, with 9 bases between. Germline CDR1 and CDR2: LGHNT and FRNRAP. The CDR3 has 14 amino acids. CDR3 nucleotides: TGTGCTAGTGGTTTTGGCACCCGGAACACTGAAGCTTTCTTT. Protein: CASGFGTRNTEAFF.

The J gene is TRBJ2-1, the V gene TRBV30; tentatively, D is TRBD1 (6 bases). The CDR3 loop spans 12 amino acids. Trimming pared 3 bases from V and 12 bases from J, leaving 15 bases between. In germline, CDR1 is GTSNPN, CDR2 SVGIG (reference sequence). The CDR3 sequence is CAWSGDTPGQFF. CDR3 sequence (DNA): TGTGCCTGGAGCGGGGACACCCCAGGGCAGTTCTTC.

This chain links TRBV6-5 with TRBJ1-1; 9 nucleotides line up with TRBD1. V lost 4 bases to trimming and J lost 7 bases; unmatched junction nucleotides: 13. Germline V lookup: CDR1 MNHEY, CDR2 SVGAGI. This CDR3 region has 16 residues. CDR3 sequence: CASSSGQGFVMSEAFF. Written as DNA, the CDR3 is TGTGCCAGCAGTTCCGGACAGGGGTTCGTTATGAGTGAAGCTTTCTTT.

V gene TRBV29-1 combines with J gene TRBJ2-7, with 7 bases identical to TRBD2. Per the germline V gene, CDR1 is SQVTM and CDR2 is ANQGSEA. The CDR3 length is 12 residues. CDR3: CSVSGGSYEQYF. The CDR3, as DNA: TGCAGTGTGTCGGGGGGCTCCTACGAGCAGTACTTC.

The V gene is TRBV18, the J gene TRBJ2-1; the D gene is possibly TRBD2 (6 bases). The CDR3 has 10 residues. V lost 5 bases and J 12 bases, leaving 8 bases between the germline ends. Germline CDR1 KGHSH, CDR2 LQKENI. The CDR3 reads CASSSEGQFF. CDR3 bases: TGTGCCAGCTCATCGGAGGGGCAGTTCTTC.

This chain links TRBV13 with TRBJ2-7; weak D call: TRBD2 (7 bases). Trimming removed 5 bases at V and 6 bases at J, with 14 bases between. Germline V lookup: CDR1 PRHDT, CDR2 FYEKMQ (reference sequence). The CDR3 has 13 residues. CDR3 sequence (DNA): TGTGCCAGCAGCCATCGCGGGGGCCTCGAGCAGTACTTC. It encodes CASSHRGGLEQYF.

This chain uses TRBV28 with TRBJ1-5; 7 bases align to TRBD1. Germline lookup yields CDR1 MDHEN and CDR2 SYDVKM. V was clipped by 7 bases and J by 7 bases; unmatched bases: 10. The CDR3 consists of 14 residues. The CDR3 sequence is CASTATGLIQPQHF. CDR3 nucleotide sequence: TGTGCCAGCACCGCGACAGGGCTGATCCAGCCCCAGCATTTT.

The J gene is TRBJ1-5, the V gene TRBV6-5; D is possibly TRBD1 (5 bases). Germline V gives CDR1 MNHEY, CDR2 SVGAGI. V was pared by 6 bases and J by 1 base, with 13 bases between. CDR3 length: 15 residues. The DNA of the CDR3 is TGTGCCAGCAGCCAGACAGTAGTCAGCAATCAGCCCCAGCATTTT. This gives the protein CASSQTVVSNQPQHF.

This clone was detected once. V is TRBV4-2 and J is TRBJ1-5; the D is unclear. CDR1 LGHNA and CDR2 YNFKEQ come from the germline V gene. With 0 bases removed from V and 5 bases from J, the gap between germline ends came to 5 bases. CDR3 length: 13 amino acids. The CDR3: CASSQDEHQPQHF. The CDR3 DNA follows: TGTGCCAGCAGCCAAGATGAGCATCAGCCCCAGCATTTT.

The chain combines TRBV30 with TRBJ2-1, with 8 nucleotides matching TRBD2. Per germline, CDR1 GTSNPN and CDR2 SVGIG (reference sequence). V shed 7 bases, J shed 4 bases, and the junction held 6 bases outside the gene matches. The CDR3 spans 13 residues. CDR3 region: CASEPGGYNEQFF. Here the CDR3 DNA reads TGTGCCTCGGAGCCGGGAGGGTACAATGAGCAGTTCTTC.

The gene calls are TRBV28 and TRBJ2-2; no clear D. CDR3 size: 12 residues. Per germline, CDR1 MDHEN and CDR2 SYDVKM. The V and J ends lost 1 base and 7 bases respectively, with 4 bases between them. The CDR3 sequence is CASSLSVGELFF. The CDR3 nucleotides are TGTGCCAGCAGTTTATCTGTCGGGGAGCTGTTTTTT.

The chain employs TRBV12-5 and TRBJ2-2; D gene unclear. CDR1 is LGHNT and CDR2 is FRNRAP in the germline V gene. The CDR3 has 14 amino acids. V lost 3 bases to trimming and J lost 1 base, with 6 bases between them. CDR3 in DNA: TGTGCTAGTGGTTTACGTCTGAACACCGGGGAGCTGTTTTTT. This encodes CASGLRLNTGELFF. The whole variable domain, filled in from reference TRBV12-5 and TRBJ2-2, reads DARVTQTPRHKVTEMGQEVTMRCQPILGHNTVFWYRQTMMQGLELLAYFRNRAPLDDSGMPKDRFSAEMPDATLATLKIQPSEPRDSAVYFCASGLRLNTGELFFGEGSRLTVL.

The chain has TRBV5-6 and TRBJ2-2, with D uncertain. Trimming removed 0 bases from V and 7 bases from J, with 10 bases in between. The CDR3 totals 14 residues. Germline V gene lookup returns CDR1 SGHDT and CDR2 YYEEEE. CDR3 amino acids: CASSLGWEIGELFF. The CDR3 DNA follows: TGTGCCAGCAGCTTGGGGTGGGAAATCGGGGAGCTGTTTTTT.

The chain links TRBV6-5 to TRBJ2-7, with 12 bases aligning to TRBD2. Losses at the gene ends were 6 bases for V and 3 bases for J; bases not matched to a gene: 6. This CDR3 is 15 amino acids long. The germline CDR1 and CDR2 sequences are MNHEY and SVGAGI. CDR3 amino acids: CASSPSSGGDYEQYF. CDR3 DNA: TGTGCCAGCAGCCCATCTAGCGGGGGGGACTACGAGCAGTACTTC.

A word on this clone: One end of the junction is discordant with germline, which a read error may explain. V usage is TRBV4-2 and J usage is TRBJ1-6; no reliable D call. The CDR3 spans 15 residues. Germline V gives CDR1 LGHNA, CDR2 YNFKEQ. CDR3 DNA: TGTGCCAGCAACCAAGAAACGGCCGCTAATTCACCCCTCCACTTT. This translates into CASNQETAANSPLHF.

The chain carries TRBV7-2 and TRBJ2-5; D possibly uses TRBD1 or TRBD2 (6 bases each). Germline CDR1 is SGHTA and CDR2 is FQGNSA. The CDR3 spans 15 residues. Trimming took off 3 bases at V and 1 base at J, with 12 bases between the two ends. CDR3 sequence (DNA): TGTGCCAGCAGCTTGGGGGGCAGGCTCCAAGAGACCCAGTACTTC. Protein: CASSLGGRLQETQYF. Complete variable domain (other parts from reference TRBV7-2 and TRBJ2-5): GAGVSQSPSNKVTEKGKDVELRCDPISGHTALYWYRQSLGQGLEFLIYFQGNSAPDKSGLPSDRFSAERTGGSVSTLTIQRTQQEDSAVYLCASSLGGRLQETQYFGPGTRLLVL.

This clone was recorded a few times. The J gene is TRBJ2-5, the V gene TRBV29-1; no reliable D call. The CDR3 runs to 11 residues. V dropped 4 bases and J dropped 4 bases, with 7 bases sitting between them. Looked up from germline, CDR1 is SQVTM and CDR2 is ANQGSEA. CDR3 amino acids: CSVGPRETQYF. CDR3 DNA sequence: TGCAGCGTTGGCCCTCGAGAGACCCAGTACTTC. The whole variable domain, filled in from reference TRBV29-1 and TRBJ2-5, reads SAVISQKPSRDICQRGTSLTIQCQVDSQVTMMFWYRQQPGQSLTLIATANQGSEATYESGFVIDKFPISRPNLTFSTLTVSNMSPEDSSIYLCSVGPRETQYFGPGTRLLVL.

This clone was detected only a few times. Here the CDR3 DNA reads TGTGCCAGCAGTGCCATGCAGCCGTACTCTGGAAACACCATATATTTT. This sequence encodes CASSAMQPYSGNTIYF. The chain uses TRBV6-1 and TRBJ1-3; D call uncertain. V lost 4 bases and J 0 bases, leaving 13 bases between the germline ends. The CDR3 spans 16 residues. From germline, CDR1 is MNHNS and CDR2 SASEGT.